This T cell receptor (beta chain) was documented in a study of CD8 T cells in ankylosing spondylitis. Only one count was recorded for this clonotype. What it recognizes is unknown. General study results and limits: Matched synovial fluid from ankylosing spondylitis patients was reported to be enriched for disease-linked clones. Earlier authors reported some of these motif variants in reactive arthritis synovial fluid and blood.

Per germline, CDR1 LGHNA and CDR2 YNFKEQ. CDR3 length equals 13 residues. Trimming took 4 bases from V and 2 from J, leaving 7 bases between them. Using quantitative 5'-RACE with molecular barcodes, the authors made TCR beta libraries. TCRdb independently ran MiXCR on the 5' RACE reads; one entry per CDR3 protein. The sample contains about 240,000 distinct CDR3 sequences, approximately 24% of which appear only once. The clonotype comes from a male donor with ankylosing spondylitis or in good health (not recorded which). The sequenced sample was blood, either unsorted or a sorted T cell fraction (not recorded which). The chain links TRBV4-2 to TRBJ2-3, with D maybe TRBD2 (6 bases). CDR3 DNA: TGTGCCAGCAGCCGGACTATCACAGATACGCAGTATTTT. Translated, it gives CASSRTITDTQYF.